The 8 T cell receptor beta chains in this list originate from one sample, sequenced in a study of CXCR3-negative and CXCR3-positive naive CD8 T cells. Researchers prepared the TRB cDNA libraries using 5' RACE with UMI labels. TCRdb processed the 5' RACE reads again and assigns one entry to each CDR3 protein, with no DNA. The specimen's table records 6,500 to 10,000 distinct CDR3 sequences. Specimen: naive CXCR3- CD8+ T cells from blood. Documented subset: CD45RO-CCR7+CD27+CD95- naive CD8+ T cells lacking CXCR3 (TNR3-). The source of these receptors is a human donor in good health. Some clones in this sample may be carry-over from other donors' samples.

Measured by frequency, this clonotype is medium-sized (0.01 to 0.1%). The chain joins TRBV11-3 to TRBJ2-1; lacking DNA, the TRBD1 call made by TCRdb goes unchecked. Germline V gene lookup returns CDR1 SGHNT and CDR2 YENEEA. The CDR3 covers 13 residues. CDR3 residues: CASSPRDYNEQFF. The complete variable domain, with remaining parts taken from reference TRBV11-3 and TRBJ2-1, reads EAGVVQSPRYKIIEKKQPVAFWCNPISGHNTLYWYLQNLGQGPELLIRYENEEAVDDSQLPKDRFSAERLKGVDSTLKIQPAELGDSAVYLCASSPRDYNEQFFGPGTRLTVL.

This clonotype counts as medium-sized by frequency. The chain has TRBV29-1 and TRBJ2-7; TCRdb's D gene call, TRBD1, goes unchecked for lack of DNA. Germline CDR1 reads SQVTM; CDR2 reads ANQGSEA. The CDR3 length is 14 residues. Here the CDR3 reads CSVLTDRGAYEQYF.

This clonotype registers medium-sized by frequency. The chain uses TRBV21-1 and TRBJ1-2. TRBV21-1 is a pseudogene segment. This CDR3 spans 17 amino acids. The CDR3 loop reads CASSKRAEGRYSHGYTF.

This chain uses TRBV29-1 with TRBJ2-3; TCRdb's assignment of TRBD1 cannot be checked, as there is no DNA. The CDR3 sequence is 13 residues long. Germline values: CDR1 SQVTM, CDR2 ANQGSEA. The CDR3 protein is CSVVWGGADTQYF.

The V gene is TRBV27, the J gene TRBJ1-2; TCRdb outputs TRBD1, but without DNA this stays unchecked. The germline V gene has CDR1 MNHEY and CDR2 SMNVEV (reference sequence). CDR3 length: 15 residues. The CDR3 protein is CASSPLVSADYGYTF.

The chain employs TRBV11-3 and TRBJ2-7; the D call from TCRdb, TRBD1, cannot be confirmed without DNA. The CDR3 runs to 16 residues. The V gene's germline CDR1 is SGHNT and CDR2 YENEEA. The CDR3 region is CASSPGSGTGGAEQYF.

This rearrangement joins TRBV19 to TRBJ1-5; TCRdb reports TRBD1, a call that lacks DNA to check it against. Germline V gene sequence: CDR1 LNHDA, CDR2 SQIVND (reference sequence). This CDR3 is built from 14 residues. This chain's CDR3 is CASRGGQSNQPQHF.

In terms of frequency, this clonotype is medium-sized. The chain uses TRBV6-4 and TRBJ2-4. Germline CDR1 is MRHNA and CDR2 is SNTAGT. This CDR3 has 13 amino acids. The CDR3 protein is CASGLGTKNIQYF.